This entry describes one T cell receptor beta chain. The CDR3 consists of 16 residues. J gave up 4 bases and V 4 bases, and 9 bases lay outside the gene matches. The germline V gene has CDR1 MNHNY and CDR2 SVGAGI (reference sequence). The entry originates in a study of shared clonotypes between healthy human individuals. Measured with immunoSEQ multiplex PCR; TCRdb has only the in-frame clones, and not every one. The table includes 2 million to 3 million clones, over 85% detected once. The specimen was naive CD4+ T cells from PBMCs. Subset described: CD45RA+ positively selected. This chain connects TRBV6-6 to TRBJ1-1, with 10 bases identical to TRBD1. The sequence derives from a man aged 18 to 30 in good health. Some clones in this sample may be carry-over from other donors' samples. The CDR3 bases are TGTGCCAGCAGTTCCCCGACAGGGGGCTTCGTCACTGAAGCTTTCTTT. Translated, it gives CASSSPTGGFVTEAFF.